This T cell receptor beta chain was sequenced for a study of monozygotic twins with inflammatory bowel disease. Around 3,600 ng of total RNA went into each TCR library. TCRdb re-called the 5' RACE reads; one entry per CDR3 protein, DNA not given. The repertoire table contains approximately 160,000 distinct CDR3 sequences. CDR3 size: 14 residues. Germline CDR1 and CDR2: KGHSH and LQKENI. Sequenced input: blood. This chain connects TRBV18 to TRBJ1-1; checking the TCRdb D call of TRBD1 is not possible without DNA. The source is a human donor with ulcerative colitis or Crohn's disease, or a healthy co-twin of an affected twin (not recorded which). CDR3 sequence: CASRTSGTDTEAFF.